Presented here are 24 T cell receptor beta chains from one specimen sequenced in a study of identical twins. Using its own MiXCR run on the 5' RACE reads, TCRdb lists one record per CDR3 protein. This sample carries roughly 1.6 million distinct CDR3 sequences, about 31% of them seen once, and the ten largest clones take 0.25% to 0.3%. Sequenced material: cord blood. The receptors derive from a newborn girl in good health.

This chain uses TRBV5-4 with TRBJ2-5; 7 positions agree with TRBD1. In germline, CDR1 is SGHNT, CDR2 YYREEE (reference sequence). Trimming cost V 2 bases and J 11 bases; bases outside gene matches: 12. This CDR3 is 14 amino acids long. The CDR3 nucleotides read TGTGCCAGCAGCTTTCCCCACAGGGGCAATGAGCAGTACTTC. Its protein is CASSFPHRGNEQYF.

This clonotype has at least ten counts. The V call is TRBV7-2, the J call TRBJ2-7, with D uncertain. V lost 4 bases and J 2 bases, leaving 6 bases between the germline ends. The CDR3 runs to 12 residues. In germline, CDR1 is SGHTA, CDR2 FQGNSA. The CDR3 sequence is CASSSQPYEQYF. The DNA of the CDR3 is TGTGCCAGCAGCTCGCAACCCTACGAGCAGTACTTC.

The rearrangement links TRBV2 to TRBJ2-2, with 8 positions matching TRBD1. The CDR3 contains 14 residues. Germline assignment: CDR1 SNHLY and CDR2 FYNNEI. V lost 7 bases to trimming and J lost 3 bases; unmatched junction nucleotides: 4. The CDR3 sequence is CASNSDRDTGELFF. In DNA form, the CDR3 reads TGTGCCAGCAACTCGGACAGGGACACCGGGGAGCTGTTTTTT.

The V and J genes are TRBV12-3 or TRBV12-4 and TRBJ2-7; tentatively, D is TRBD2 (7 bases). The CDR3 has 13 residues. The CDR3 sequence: CPWGGPQRVEQYF. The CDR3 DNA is TGTCCATGGGGGGGGCCCCAAAGGGTCGAGCAGTACTTC.

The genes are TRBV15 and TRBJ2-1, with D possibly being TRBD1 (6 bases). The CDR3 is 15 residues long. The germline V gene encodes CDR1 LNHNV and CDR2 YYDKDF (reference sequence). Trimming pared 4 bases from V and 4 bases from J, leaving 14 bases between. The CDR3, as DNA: TGTGCCACCAGCACCATACTCGGACAGTACAATGAGCAGTTCTTC. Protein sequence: CATSTILGQYNEQFF.

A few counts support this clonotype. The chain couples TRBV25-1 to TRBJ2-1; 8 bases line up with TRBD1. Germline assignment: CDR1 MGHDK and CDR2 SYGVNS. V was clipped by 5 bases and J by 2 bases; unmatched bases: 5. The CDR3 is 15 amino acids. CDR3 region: CASSSQDRAYNEQFF. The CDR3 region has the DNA TGTGCCAGCAGTAGCCAGGACAGGGCCTACAATGAGCAGTTCTTC.

Written as DNA, the CDR3 is TGTGCCAGCATTACTAGCGGGCTTGTTAGGGAGCAGTACTTC. This codes for CASITSGLVREQYF. The V gene is TRBV2, the J gene TRBJ2-7; the match to TRBD2 covers 9 bases. Germline V gene data show CDR1 as SNHLY and CDR2 as FYNNEI. The CDR3 covers 14 residues. Trimming took 7 bases from V and 7 from J; bases not matched to a gene: 11.

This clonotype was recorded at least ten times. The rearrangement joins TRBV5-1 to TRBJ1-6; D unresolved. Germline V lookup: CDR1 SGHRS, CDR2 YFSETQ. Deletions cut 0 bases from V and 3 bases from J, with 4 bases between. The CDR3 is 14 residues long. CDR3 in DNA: TGCGCCAGCAGCTTGGACAACTATAATTCACCCCTCCACTTT. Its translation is CASSLDNYNSPLHF.

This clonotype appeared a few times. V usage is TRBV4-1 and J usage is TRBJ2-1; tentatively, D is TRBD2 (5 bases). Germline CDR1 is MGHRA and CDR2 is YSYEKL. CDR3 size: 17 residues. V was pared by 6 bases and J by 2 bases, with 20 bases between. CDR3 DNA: TGCGCCAGCAGAAGTCCAGGCCGGGATTCCCCCTACAATGAGCAGTTCTTC. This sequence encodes CASRSPGRDSPYNEQFF.

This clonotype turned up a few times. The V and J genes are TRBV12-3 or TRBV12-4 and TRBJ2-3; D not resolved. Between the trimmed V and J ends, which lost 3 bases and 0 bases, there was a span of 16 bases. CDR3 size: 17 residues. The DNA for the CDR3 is TGTGCCAGCAGTTTCGCTGGGCTCACATCTAGCACAGATACGCAGTATTTT. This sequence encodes CASSFAGLTSSTDTQYF.

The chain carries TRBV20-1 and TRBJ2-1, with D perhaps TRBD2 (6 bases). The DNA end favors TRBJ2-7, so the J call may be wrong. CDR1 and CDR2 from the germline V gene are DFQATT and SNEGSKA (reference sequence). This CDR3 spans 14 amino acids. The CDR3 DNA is TGCAGTGCTAGGGCGGCTAGCGCCTACAATGAGCAGTACTTC. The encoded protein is CSARAASAYNEQYF.

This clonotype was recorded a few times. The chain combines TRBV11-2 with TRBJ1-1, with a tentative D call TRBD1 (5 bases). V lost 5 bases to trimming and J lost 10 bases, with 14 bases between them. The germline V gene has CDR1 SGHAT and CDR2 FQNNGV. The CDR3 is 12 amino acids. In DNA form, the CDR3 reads TGTGCCAGCAGCGTCAGGGATGTGACAGCTTTCTTT. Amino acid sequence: CASSVRDVTAFF.

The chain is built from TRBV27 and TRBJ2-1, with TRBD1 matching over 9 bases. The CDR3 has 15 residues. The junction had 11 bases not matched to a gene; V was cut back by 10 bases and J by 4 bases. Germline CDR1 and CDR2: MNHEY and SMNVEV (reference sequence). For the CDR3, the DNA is TGTGCCACGAGGTCCGGGACAGGGTTTTACAATGAGCAGTTCTTC. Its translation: CATRSGTGFYNEQFF.

CDR3 bases: TGCGCCAGCAGCATCGTCCGGGGCGCTAACTATGGCTACACCTTC. Its translation is CASSIVRGANYGYTF. The chain combines TRBV5-1 with TRBJ1-2; D is perhaps TRBD1 (5 bases). Trimming took 4 bases from V and 0 from J, leaving 13 bases between them. The germline V gene encodes CDR1 SGHRS and CDR2 YFSETQ. The CDR3 totals 15 residues.

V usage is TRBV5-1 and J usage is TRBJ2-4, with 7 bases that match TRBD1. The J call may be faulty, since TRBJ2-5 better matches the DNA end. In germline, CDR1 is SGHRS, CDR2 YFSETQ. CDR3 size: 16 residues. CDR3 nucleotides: TGCGCCAGCAGCTTGAGGGGACAGACGAAGAGGGAGACCCAGTACTTC. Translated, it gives CASSLRGQTKRETQYF.

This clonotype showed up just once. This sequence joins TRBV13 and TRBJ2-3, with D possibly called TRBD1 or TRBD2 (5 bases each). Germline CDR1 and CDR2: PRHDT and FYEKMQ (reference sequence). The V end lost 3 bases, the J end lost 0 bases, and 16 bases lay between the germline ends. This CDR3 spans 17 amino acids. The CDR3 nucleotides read TGTGCCAGCAGCTTTGGGTGGGGGACCCTTAGCACAGATACGCAGTATTTT. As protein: CASSFGWGTLSTDTQYF.

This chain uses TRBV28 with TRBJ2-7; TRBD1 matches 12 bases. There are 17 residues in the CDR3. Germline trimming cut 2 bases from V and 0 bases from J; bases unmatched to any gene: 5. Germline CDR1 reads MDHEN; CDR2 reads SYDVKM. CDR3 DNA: TGTGCCAGCAGTTTACGCCGGGACAGGGGGCACTCCTACGAGCAGTACTTC. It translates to CASSLRRDRGHSYEQYF.

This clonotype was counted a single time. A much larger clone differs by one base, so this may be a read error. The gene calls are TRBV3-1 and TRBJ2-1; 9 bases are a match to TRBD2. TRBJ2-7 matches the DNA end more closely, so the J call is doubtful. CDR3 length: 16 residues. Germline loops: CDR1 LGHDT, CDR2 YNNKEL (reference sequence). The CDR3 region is CASSLLAGVVYNEQYF. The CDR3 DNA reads TGTGCCAGCAGCCTGTTAGCGGGAGTCGTTTACAATGAGCAGTACTTC.

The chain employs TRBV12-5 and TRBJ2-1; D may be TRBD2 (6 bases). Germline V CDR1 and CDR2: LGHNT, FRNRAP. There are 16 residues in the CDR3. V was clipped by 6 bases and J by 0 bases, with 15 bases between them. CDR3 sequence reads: CASGPPGGVSYNEQFF. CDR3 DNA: TGTGCTAGTGGCCCCCCAGGCGGGGTCTCCTACAATGAGCAGTTCTTC.

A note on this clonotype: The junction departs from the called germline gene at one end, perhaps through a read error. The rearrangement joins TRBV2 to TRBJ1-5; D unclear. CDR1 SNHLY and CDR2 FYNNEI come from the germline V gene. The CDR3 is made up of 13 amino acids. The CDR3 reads CASREGPSRPQHF. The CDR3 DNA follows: TGTGCCAGCAGGGAAGGGCCCTCCCGGCCCCAGCATTTT.

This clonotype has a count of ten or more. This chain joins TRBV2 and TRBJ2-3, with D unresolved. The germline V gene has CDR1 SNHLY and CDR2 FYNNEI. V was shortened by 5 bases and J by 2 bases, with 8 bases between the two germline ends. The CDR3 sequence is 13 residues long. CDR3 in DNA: TGTGCCAGCAGTTCATCTTTCACAGATACGCAGTATTTT. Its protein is CASSSSFTDTQYF.

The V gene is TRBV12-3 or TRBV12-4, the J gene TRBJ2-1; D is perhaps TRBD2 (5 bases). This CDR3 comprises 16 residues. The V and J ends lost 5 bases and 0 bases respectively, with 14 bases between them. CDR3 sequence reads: CASSPLAHSSYNEQFF. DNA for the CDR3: TGTGCCAGCAGTCCCTTAGCGCACAGCTCCTACAATGAGCAGTTCTTC.

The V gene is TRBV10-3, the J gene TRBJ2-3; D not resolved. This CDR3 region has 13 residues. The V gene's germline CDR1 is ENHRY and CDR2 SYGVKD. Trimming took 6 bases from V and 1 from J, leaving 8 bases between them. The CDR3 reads CAIRSWGTDTQYF. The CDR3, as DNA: TGTGCCATCAGGTCTTGGGGCACAGATACGCAGTATTTT.

CDR3 coding DNA: TGCAGTGCTAGAGATGCGGGGACAGGGGGGACCACTGAAGCTTTCTTT. This gives the protein CSARDAGTGGTTEAFF. The chain links TRBV20-1 to TRBJ1-1; the match to TRBD1 covers 11 bases. Germline V lookup: CDR1 DFQATT, CDR2 SNEGSKA (reference sequence). V dropped 0 bases and J dropped 4; count of bases not matched to a gene: 7. The CDR3 contains 16 residues.